The 29 T cell receptor beta chains below were found in one sample sequenced in a study of T cells in Graves' hyperthyroidism and ophthalmopathy. Regions amplified from RNA transcripts were the TCR beta CDR3 regions. A set of HTBI primers served as the primers for a first-round RT-PCR of the TCR CDR3. In TCRdb, the multiplex PCR reads were re-called with MiXCR into one record per CDR3 protein. Here the sample spans hundreds of thousands of distinct CDR3 sequences, roughly 15% being singletons. The sequenced sample was blood. Receptor source: a man between 18 and 35 years old with Graves' ophthalmopathy.

This clonotype was detected ten times or more. V usage is TRBV4-1 and J usage is TRBJ2-7; possible D gene TRBD1, 6 bases. Per germline, CDR1 MGHRA and CDR2 YSYEKL. This CDR3 has 15 amino acids. Trimming removed 0 bases at V and 0 bases at J, with 9 bases between. The CDR3 sequence: CASSQDTGHSYEQYF. CDR3 nucleotides: TGCGCCAGCAGCCAAGATACAGGGCACTCCTACGAGCAGTACTTC.

This clonotype was observed a handful of times. The chain couples TRBV7-9 to TRBJ2-5; D is perhaps TRBD1 or TRBD2 (5 bases each). CDR3 length: 15 residues. V dropped 1 base and J dropped 9 bases, with 18 bases sitting between them. Germline values: CDR1 SEHNR, CDR2 FQNEAQ (reference sequence). The CDR3: CASSLESEGQGAQYF. The CDR3 DNA follows: TGTGCCAGCAGCTTAGAGTCAGAGGGCCAAGGGGCCCAGTACTTC.

The rearrangement joins TRBV9 to TRBJ2-7, with D perhaps TRBD1 (6 bases). The CDR3 is 16 amino acids. V shed 4 bases and J shed 7 bases, with 24 bases lying between them. CDR1 and CDR2 from the germline V gene are SGDLS and YYNGEE. CDR3 sequence (DNA): TGTGCCAGCAGCATTGGACAGTGGGCTTCCTACGAGGAGCAGTACTTC. Translated, it gives CASSIGQWASYEEQYF.

This clonotype has more than one count but fewer than ten. The chain recombines TRBV4-1 with TRBJ1-2; no definite D call. The CDR3 contains 14 residues. The germline gives CDR1 MGHRA, CDR2 YSYEKL. V was cut by 4 bases and J by 1 base, with 10 bases left in between. The CDR3 DNA follows: TGCGCCAGCAGCCGTGAGGGATTTAACTATGGCTACACCTTC. Residues: CASSREGFNYGYTF.

The table lists this clonotype with many counts. V is TRBV12-3 or TRBV12-4 and J is TRBJ1-2; the D gene is possibly TRBD1 (5 bases). V was pared by 3 bases and J by 2 bases, with 16 bases between. This CDR3 is 16 amino acids long. The CDR3 region is CASSLVRGRWNYGYTF. The CDR3 bases are TGTGCCAGCAGTTTGGTGAGGGGAAGGTGGAACTATGGCTACACCTTC.

As regards this clonotype: A much larger clonotype is one base distant, so this may be a read error. The V call is TRBV6-1, the J call TRBJ1-2; D gene ambiguous. Germline V gives CDR1 MNHNS, CDR2 SASEGT. V was shortened by 6 bases and J by 9 bases, with 17 bases between the two germline ends. This CDR3 has 13 amino acids. The CDR3 DNA reads as TGTGCCAGCAGGGATCCCTCAAACGATAGCTACACCTTC. Protein: CASRDPSNDSYTF.

V usage is TRBV28 and J usage is TRBJ2-7; TRBD2 agrees at 7 bases. This CDR3 has 17 residues. Germline V gives CDR1 MDHEN, CDR2 SYDVKM. Trimming took 11 bases from V and 0 from J; bases not matched to a gene: 19. The CDR3 spells CAATSTLADVSSYEQYF. The CDR3 coding sequence is TGTGCCGCCACGTCTACTCTAGCGGACGTAAGCTCCTACGAGCAGTACTTC.

At least ten counts were recorded for this clonotype. The V gene is TRBV6-1, the J gene TRBJ2-3; D ambiguous. The V end lost 7 bases, the J end lost 2 bases, and 16 bases lay between the germline ends. Germline assignment: CDR1 MNHNS and CDR2 SASEGT. This CDR3 contains 15 residues. The CDR3 nucleotides read TGTGCCAGCATCCTTCCTCCCTCTGCCACAGATACGCAGTATTTT. Translated: CASILPPSATDTQYF.

The CDR3 is CSARVAGGLYEQYF. CDR3 nucleotides: TGCAGTGCTAGAGTTGCGGGAGGACTTTACGAGCAGTACTTC. V and J are TRBV20-1 and TRBJ2-7, with 8 bases matching TRBD2. The CDR3 is 14 amino acids. The trim removed 1 base at V and 4 bases at J, leaving 6 bases unmatched. From germline, CDR1 is DFQATT and CDR2 SNEGSKA (reference sequence).

This clonotype was recorded at least ten times. CDR3 amino acids: CAWSVTGGGEQYF. The CDR3 DNA reads as TGTGCCTGGAGTGTGACAGGTGGTGGTGAGCAGTACTTC. This chain joins TRBV30 and TRBJ2-7; D is possibly TRBD1 (6 bases). V was shortened by 0 bases and J by 7 bases, with 13 bases between the two germline ends. The CDR3 is made up of 13 amino acids. Germline-derived CDR1 and CDR2 are GTSNPN and SVGIG (reference sequence).

V usage is TRBV4-1 and J usage is TRBJ1-5; 9 bases align to TRBD1. Germline values: CDR1 MGHRA, CDR2 YSYEKL. Trimming removed 5 bases from V and 5 bases from J; junction bases left unmatched: 7. The CDR3 spans 15 residues. DNA of the CDR3: TGCGCCAGCAGCGTCTGGACAGGGGAGGATCAGCCCCAGCATTTT. It yields the protein CASSVWTGEDQPQHF.

This clonotype has at least ten counts. The chain employs TRBV7-9 and TRBJ2-7; D is possibly TRBD1 or TRBD2 (5 bases each). V lost 0 bases and J lost 3, with 9 bases in between. The CDR3 totals 14 residues. Germline CDR1 reads SEHNR; CDR2 reads FQNEAQ (reference sequence). Written as DNA, the CDR3 is TGTGCCAGCAGCTTAGCAGGGGACCACTACGAGCAGTACTTC. This encodes CASSLAGDHYEQYF.

This clonotype was seen many times. CDR3 region: CASSLGRQNTEAFF. The CDR3 bases are TGTGCCAGCAGCTTAGGACGGCAGAACACTGAAGCTTTCTTT. The gene calls are TRBV7-6 and TRBJ1-1; the D is unclear. Trimming cost V 1 base and J 1 base, with 7 bases left between them. Germline V gene sequence: CDR1 SGHVS, CDR2 FNYEAQ. This CDR3 region has 14 residues.

This clonotype came up many times. The rearrangement uses TRBV7-4 and TRBJ1-2, with D possibly being TRBD1 (5 bases). CDR3 size: 15 residues. Per the germline V gene, CDR1 is SGHVT and CDR2 is SQSDAQ. V lost 6 bases to trimming and J lost 4 bases, with 18 bases between them. The CDR3 sequence: CASRSQGTYGYGYTF. For the CDR3, the DNA is TGTGCCAGCAGATCCCAAGGGACCTATGGCTATGGCTACACCTTC.

This sequence joins TRBV28 and TRBJ1-2, with 9 positions matching TRBD1. Germline trimming cut 4 bases from V and 4 bases from J; bases unmatched to any gene: 1. Germline V gives CDR1 MDHEN, CDR2 SYDVKM. This CDR3 has 13 residues. The DNA of the CDR3 is TGTGCCAGCAGTTGGGGACAGGGCTATGGCTACACCTTC. It translates to CASSWGQGYGYTF.

With regard to this clonotype: A read error may be the cause here, since a much bigger clone is one base away. The chain joins TRBV10-2 to TRBJ2-5, with D maybe TRBD2 (6 bases). This CDR3 has 16 amino acids. Germline V gives CDR1 WSHSY, CDR2 SAAADI. CDR3 DNA: TGCGCCAGCAGAGATACCGGGACTTTTACACAAGAGACCCTGTACTTC. Translated, it gives CASRDTGTFTQETLYF.

The chain carries TRBV12-3 or TRBV12-4 and TRBJ1-1; D possibly corresponds to TRBD1 (5 bases). CDR3 length: 16 amino acids. V dropped 3 bases and J dropped 4 bases, with 18 bases sitting between them. CDR3 coding DNA: TGTGCCAGCAGTTTGGGGGGGAGGTCTATGGGCACTGAAGCTTTCTTT. This translates into CASSLGGRSMGTEAFF.

This clonotype occurred many times. The rearrangement joins TRBV3-1 to TRBJ2-7; TRBD1 agrees at 9 bases. Germline V CDR1 and CDR2: LGHDT, YNNKEL (reference sequence). J was trimmed by 3 bases and V by 0 bases; bases with no gene match: 0. CDR3 length: 14 residues. CDR3 region: CASSQETGGYEQYF. The CDR3 coding sequence is TGTGCCAGCAGCCAAGAGACAGGGGGCTACGAGCAGTACTTC.

This clonotype was counted a few times. This sequence joins TRBV3-1 and TRBJ2-3; possible D gene TRBD2, 6 bases. Trimming left V 1 base short and J 1 base short, with 18 bases between. The CDR3 totals 18 residues. The germline V gene has CDR1 LGHDT and CDR2 YNNKEL (reference sequence). The CDR3 nucleotides read TGTGCCAGCAGCCAAGGGGGTTGGAGGGGTACAGGCACAGATACGCAGTATTTT. As protein: CASSQGGWRGTGTDTQYF.

This clonotype was observed at least ten times. The chain combines TRBV7-8 with TRBJ1-5; D call uncertain. Trimming removed 3 bases at V and 3 bases at J, with 9 bases between. The CDR3 covers 14 residues. Germline CDR1 SGHVS, CDR2 FQNEAQ. CDR3 in amino acids: CASSFLGLNQPQHF. CDR3 DNA: TGTGCCAGCAGCTTTTTGGGTCTCAATCAGCCCCAGCATTTT.

This clonotype was recorded at least ten times. The chain recombines TRBV6-1 with TRBJ2-7; TRBD1 agrees at 10 bases. CDR1 MNHNS and CDR2 SASEGT come from the germline V gene. The V gene end was trimmed by 9 bases and the J gene end by 4 bases; junction bases not matched to a gene: 6. The length of the CDR3 is 13 residues. Written as DNA, the CDR3 is TGTGCCAGTGGGGGACAGGGGAGGTACGAGCAGTACTTC. This sequence encodes CASGGQGRYEQYF.

V is TRBV5-1 and J is TRBJ2-1; 9 bases line up with TRBD2. CDR1 is SGHRS, CDR2 YFSETQ, per germline. Germline trimming cut 4 bases from V and 0 bases from J; bases unmatched to any gene: 11. The CDR3 contains 18 residues. The CDR3 nucleotides are TGCGCCAGCAGCCCCCGGGCAGCGGGAGGTTCCTCCTACAATGAGCAGTTCTTC. Amino acids: CASSPRAAGGSSYNEQFF.

This clonotype appeared many times. This chain links TRBV12-3 or TRBV12-4 with TRBJ2-7; 8 nucleotides line up with TRBD1. The V segment lost 7 bases and the J segment 0 bases; nucleotides outside the gene matches: 5. CDR3 length equals 14 residues. CDR3: CASTRTGSSYEQYF. The DNA of the CDR3 is TGTGCCAGCACCAGGACAGGGAGCTCCTACGAGCAGTACTTC.

This clonotype occurred a few times. This chain connects TRBV7-8 to TRBJ1-3; 10 bases match TRBD1. V trimming: 6 bases; J trimming: 3 bases; junction bases outside the gene matches: 2. The CDR3 contains 14 residues. Looked up from germline, CDR1 is SGHVS and CDR2 is FQNEAQ. CDR3 residues: CASRGQGGGNTIYF. In DNA form, the CDR3 reads TGTGCCAGCAGAGGACAGGGGGGTGGAAACACCATATATTTT. The variable domain in full, with the rest retrieved from reference TRBV7-8 and TRBJ1-3, is GAGVSQSPRYKVAKRGQDVALRCDPISGHVSLFWYQQALGQGPEFLTYFQNEAQLDKSGLPSDRFFAERPEGSVSTLKIQRTQQEDSAVYLCASRGQGGGNTIYFGEGSWLTVV.

This clonotype was seen many times. The V gene is TRBV11-3, the J gene TRBJ1-1; TRBD1 is a possible D gene (5 bases). Germline V CDR1 and CDR2: SGHNT, YENEEA. The germline V and J ends were trimmed by 10 bases and 3 bases, with 15 bases remaining between them. This CDR3 is 13 amino acids long. The CDR3 bases are TGTGCCACCTTAGGGACGGCTGACACTGAAGCTTTCTTT. Its protein product is CATLGTADTEAFF.

Only a few counts were recorded for this clonotype. The chain has TRBV19 and TRBJ1-2; D possibly corresponds to TRBD1 (5 bases). Trimming removed 5 bases at V and 6 bases at J, with 16 bases between. The CDR3 has 14 amino acids. Germline V gives CDR1 LNHDA, CDR2 SQIVND (reference sequence). The CDR3 DNA reads as TGTGCCAGTAGTGGGACCGTCCCCCTTCATGGCTACACCTTC. Encoded protein: CASSGTVPLHGYTF.

This clonotype has ten or more counts. The rearrangement links TRBV7-9 to TRBJ2-7; D unresolved. The CDR3 has 15 residues. V shed 2 bases and J shed 3 bases, with 14 bases lying between them. CDR1 is SEHNR and CDR2 is FQNEAQ in the germline V gene (reference sequence). The CDR3 is CASSLSKARLYEQYF. The CDR3 DNA reads as TGTGCCAGCAGCTTAAGTAAGGCTCGCCTCTACGAGCAGTACTTC.

In its sample, this clonotype was seen many times. The rearrangement links TRBV28 to TRBJ2-3; D is possibly TRBD1 or TRBD2 (5 bases each). Per germline, CDR1 MDHEN and CDR2 SYDVKM. The CDR3 contains 13 residues. V was cut by 6 bases and J by 4 bases, with 11 bases left in between. The DNA for the CDR3 is TGTGCCAGCAGGACTACAGGTCCAGATACGCAGTATTTT. Protein product: CASRTTGPDTQYF.

This clonotype was counted at least ten times. The genes are TRBV7-9 and TRBJ1-2; D is undetermined. Trimming stripped 3 bases from V and 4 bases from J, with 9 bases between. The germline V gene has CDR1 SEHNR and CDR2 FQNEAQ (reference sequence). There are 13 residues in the CDR3. CDR3 sequence: CASSFRSGYGYTF. In DNA form, the CDR3 reads TGTGCCAGCAGCTTCCGGTCGGGCTATGGCTACACCTTC.